One sample yielded the 23 T cell receptor beta chains listed below, sequenced in a study of T cells after yellow fever vaccination. TCRdb re-called the 5' RACE reads with MiXCR, one entry per CDR3 protein. The sample holds some 420,000 distinct CDR3 sequences; around a sixth are singletons and the top ten take around 17%. Source: PBMCs, taken before the yellow fever booster vaccination. The receptor source for this set is a man between 18 and 35 years old who received the YFV17D yellow fever vaccine.

The rearrangement links TRBV20-1 to TRBJ2-1; weak D call: TRBD2 (6 bases). The CDR3 sequence is 14 residues long. CDR1 and CDR2 from the germline V gene are DFQATT and SNEGSKA (reference sequence). V was cut by 1 base and J by 4 bases, with 11 bases left in between. The CDR3 region is CSARGLGPYNEQFF. The CDR3 nucleotides read TGCAGTGCTAGAGGACTAGGCCCGTACAATGAGCAGTTCTTC.

The CDR3 bases are TGTGCCAGCTTTACTCAGAATAATGAAAAACTGTTTTTT. It codes for CASFTQNNEKLFF. The chain has TRBV18 and TRBJ1-4, with D unresolved. From germline, CDR1 is KGHSH and CDR2 LQKENI. The CDR3 has 13 amino acids. The ends were cut back, 7 bases at V and 4 bases at J, with 10 bases in the middle.

V is TRBV4-2 and J is TRBJ2-5; 9 nucleotides line up with TRBD2. Trimming took 5 bases from V and 4 from J; bases not matched to a gene: 8. The germline gives CDR1 LGHNA, CDR2 YNFKEQ. The CDR3 is 15 amino acids. CDR3 DNA: TGTGCCAGCAGCACCGGGACTAGCTGTGGAGAGACCCAGTACTTC. Its protein product is CASSTGTSCGETQYF.

This clonotype has a handful of counts. This chain links TRBV20-1 with TRBJ2-1, with D maybe TRBD2 (5 bases). The germline V and J ends were trimmed by 0 bases and 2 bases, with 11 bases remaining between them. Germline V gives CDR1 DFQATT, CDR2 SNEGSKA (reference sequence). CDR3 length: 15 residues. In DNA, the CDR3 is TGCAGTGCTAGAGATGAGGAGGTAGCCTACAATGAGCAGTTCTTC. It is translated as CSARDEEVAYNEQFF.

The J gene is TRBJ2-5, the V gene TRBV7-9; D may match TRBD1 or TRBD2 (5 bases each). The CDR3 sequence is 16 residues long. CDR1 SEHNR and CDR2 FQNEAQ come from the germline V gene (reference sequence). V lost 3 bases and J lost 4, with 18 bases in between. The CDR3 DNA follows: TGTGCCAGCAGCTTTTCATTCGGGGCTAGAGGAGAGACCCAGTACTTC. It translates to CASSFSFGARGETQYF.

This clonotype has only a few counts. V and J are TRBV9 and TRBJ1-6; D gene uncertain. This CDR3 comprises 13 residues. The germline CDR1 and CDR2 sequences are SGDLS and YYNGEE. V was pared by 4 bases and J by 4 bases, with 6 bases between. The CDR3 protein is CASSPDYNSPLHF. The CDR3 DNA follows: TGTGCCAGCAGCCCAGATTATAATTCACCCCTCCACTTT.

This clonotype was detected a few times. This chain uses TRBV5-1 with TRBJ1-3; D is ambiguous. Germline lookup yields CDR1 SGHRS and CDR2 YFSETQ. This CDR3 contains 16 residues. Trimming shortened V by 0 bases and J by 4 bases, and 14 bases separated the two germline ends. DNA of the CDR3: TGCGCCAGCAGCTTGGTCAGAGTGGACGCCGGAAACACCATATATTTT. Protein sequence: CASSLVRVDAGNTIYF.

V gene TRBV23-1 combines with J gene TRBJ2-3; the D gene is possibly TRBD2 (5 bases). TRBV23-1 is an open reading frame whose function is uncertain. The CDR3 has 17 amino acids. V was clipped by 6 bases and J by 4 bases, with 23 bases between them. As DNA, the CDR3 is TGCGCCAGCAGACACATATTGGGTGGACTCGTAGCAGATACGCAGTATTTT. It translates to CASRHILGGLVADTQYF.

This chain uses TRBV28 with TRBJ2-4; TRBD2 agrees at 11 bases. The CDR3 extends over 15 amino acids. Germline loops: CDR1 MDHEN, CDR2 SYDVKM. J lost 2 bases, V lost 7 bases, and 4 bases had no gene match. CDR3 amino acids: CASTLAGGSKNIQYF. DNA for the CDR3: TGTGCCAGCACCTTAGCGGGGGGGTCCAAAAACATTCAGTACTTC.

V gene TRBV9 combines with J gene TRBJ2-3; tentative D call: TRBD2 (7 bases). The germline V and J ends were trimmed by 3 bases and 11 bases, with 19 bases remaining between them. Germline-derived CDR1 and CDR2 are SGDLS and YYNGEE. The CDR3 spans 14 residues. The CDR3 region has the DNA TGTGCCAGCAGCGACGGGGGGTTCGTGACAGGGCAGTATTTT. Amino acid sequence: CASSDGGFVTGQYF. Using reference TRBV9 and TRBJ2-3 for the parts outside the CDR3, the full variable domain is DSGVTQTPKHLITATGQRVTLRCSPRSGDLSVYWYQQSLDQGLQFLIQYYNGEERAKGNILERFSAQQFPDLHSELNLSSLELGDSALYFCASSDGGFVTGQYFGPGTRLTVL.

This clonotype was counted a few times. The gene calls are TRBV6-5 and TRBJ2-5; D is uncertain. Germline V gene lookup returns CDR1 MNHEY and CDR2 SVGAGI. The V end lost 10 bases, the J end lost 5 bases, and 17 bases lay between the germline ends. The CDR3 consists of 13 residues. CDR3 in DNA: TGTGCCACTACCACCCCAGCAGTTGAGACCCAGTACTTC. It codes for CATTTPAVETQYF.

The V and J genes are TRBV7-2 and TRBJ1-4; 7 bases are a match to TRBD1. Germline CDR1 reads SGHTA; CDR2 reads FQGNSA. The CDR3 covers 18 residues. J gave up 8 bases and V 4 bases, and 19 bases lay outside the gene matches. The CDR3 protein is CASSSQRLRQGVGEKLFF. DNA for the CDR3: TGTGCCAGCAGCTCCCAAAGATTAAGACAGGGTGTAGGCGAAAAACTGTTTTTT.

This clonotype was picked up a small number of times. This chain joins TRBV2 and TRBJ2-5, with TRBD2 matching over 7 bases. Germline assignment: CDR1 SNHLY and CDR2 FYNNEI. V lost 4 bases to trimming and J lost 3 bases; unmatched junction nucleotides: 2. There are 13 residues in the CDR3. CDR3 sequence: CASSARGEETQYF. DNA of the CDR3: TGTGCCAGCAGTGCTCGGGGGGAAGAGACCCAGTACTTC.

This rearrangement joins TRBV12-5 to TRBJ1-5, with no clear D. Trimming left V 1 base short and J 6 bases short, with 10 bases between. The CDR3 loop spans 14 amino acids. Germline loops: CDR1 LGHNT, CDR2 FRNRAP. The CDR3 protein is CASGLEYHAQPQHF. The CDR3 nucleotides read TGTGCTAGTGGTTTGGAATACCATGCTCAGCCCCAGCATTTT.

In its sample, this clonotype was seen once. The rearrangement uses TRBV6-5 and TRBJ2-5, with 7 nucleotides matching TRBD2. Trimming cost V 3 bases and J 7 bases; bases outside gene matches: 14. Germline V gene data show CDR1 as MNHEY and CDR2 as SVGAGI. The length of the CDR3 is 16 residues. The CDR3 DNA is TGTGCCAGCAGTTATCTAGATGGGGACTACCGTGGGACCCAGTACTTC. This translates into CASSYLDGDYRGTQYF.

This clonotype was counted between two and nine times. The chain carries TRBV20-1 and TRBJ1-4; D unclear. The CDR3 has 13 amino acids. V was clipped by 3 bases and J by 8 bases, with 13 bases between them. Germline V CDR1 and CDR2: DFQATT, SNEGSKA (reference sequence). The CDR3 DNA is TGCAGTGCTAGCGCCGACTCATACGAAAAACTGTTTTTT. Translated, it gives CSASADSYEKLFF.

V usage is TRBV2 and J usage is TRBJ2-1, with D hard to call. V lost 6 bases and J lost 5, with 11 bases in between. The germline V gene encodes CDR1 SNHLY and CDR2 FYNNEI. There are 13 residues in the CDR3. CDR3 residues: CASRVARDNEQFF. In nucleotides, the CDR3 is TGTGCCAGCAGGGTGGCCAGAGACAATGAGCAGTTCTTC.

The chain is built from TRBV12-3 or TRBV12-4 and TRBJ1-2, with a weak D call TRBD1 (6 bases). This CDR3 has 17 residues. V dropped 7 bases and J dropped 4 bases, with 25 bases sitting between them. The CDR3 here is CASTPFRRGRNGYGYTF. For the CDR3, the DNA is TGTGCCAGCACCCCCTTCCGGCGGGGGCGCAATGGCTATGGCTACACCTTC.

The chain couples TRBV10-3 to TRBJ1-5; D is uncertain. In germline, CDR1 is ENHRY, CDR2 SYGVKD. CDR3 length: 13 amino acids. V lost 2 bases to trimming and J lost 5 bases, with 7 bases between them. CDR3 DNA sequence: TGTGCCATCAGTGAGCAAAGAGATCAGCCCCAGCATTTT. This gives the protein CAISEQRDQPQHF.

The chain joins TRBV5-1 to TRBJ2-3; no clear D. CDR3 length: 10 residues. Per germline, CDR1 SGHRS and CDR2 YFSETQ. The CDR3 sequence is CPMKADTQYF. In DNA, the CDR3 is TGCCCCATGAAAGCAGATACGCAGTATTTT.

V and J are TRBV18 and TRBJ2-7; TRBD1 is a possible D gene (6 bases). Trimming took off 6 bases at V and 0 bases at J, with 15 bases between the two ends. This CDR3 is 15 amino acids long. Germline V gives CDR1 KGHSH, CDR2 LQKENI. In DNA, the CDR3 is TGTGCCAGCTCGGAACAGGGATACAGCTCCTACGAGCAGTACTTC. Encoded protein: CASSEQGYSSYEQYF. The full variable domain, in which reference TRBV18 and TRBJ2-7 provide the parts outside the CDR3, is NAGVMQNPRHLVRRRGQEARLRCSPMKGHSHVYWYRQLPEEGLKFMVYLQKENIIDESGMPKERFSAEFPKEGPSILRIQQVVRGDSAAYFCASSEQGYSSYEQYFGPGTRLTVT.

The table lists this clonotype with a few counts. The rearrangement uses TRBV5-1 and TRBJ2-5; 9 bases fit TRBD2. The V segment lost 0 bases and the J segment 5 bases; nucleotides outside the gene matches: 11. The germline V gene encodes CDR1 SGHRS and CDR2 YFSETQ. CDR3 length: 17 residues. This CDR3 reads CASSLGAAGGLSETQYF. CDR3 nucleotides: TGCGCCAGCAGCTTGGGTGCGGCGGGGGGGCTGTCGGAGACCCAGTACTTC. The full variable domain, in which reference TRBV5-1 and TRBJ2-5 provide the parts outside the CDR3, is KAGVTQTPRYLIKTRGQQVTLSCSPISGHRSVSWYQQTPGQGLQFLFEYFSETQRNKGNFPGRFSGRQFSNSRSEMNVSTLELGDSALYLCASSLGAAGGLSETQYFGPGTRLLVL.

CDR3 amino acids: CATRQGLAVEQFF. CDR3 DNA: TGTGCCACCAGGCAGGGACTAGCGGTTGAGCAGTTCTTC. The V call is TRBV24-1, the J call TRBJ2-1; 11 bases are shared with TRBD2. The CDR3 runs 13 residues. Trimming cost V 7 bases and J 9 bases; bases outside gene matches: 4. Germline V lookup: CDR1 KGHDR, CDR2 SFDVKD.